These T cell receptor beta chains were read from a single sample in a study of T cell clonotyping in hematopoietic cell transplantation. Assay: immunoSEQ multiplex PCR; the TCRdb copy retains only in-frame clones and omits some. The sample consists of about 16,000 clones, about 90% of them appearing once. The material sequenced was peripheral blood mononuclear cells. The origin of the receptors is a man between 45 and 60 years old in good health. Some clones in this sample may be carry-over from other donors' samples. The CDR3 runs from the conserved cysteine through the conserved F or W. The order of the fields is clone size, D gene, J gene, V gene, CDR3 protein, CDR3 DNA. A D gene is named only where the DNA matches it firmly. Size tells how often a clone was seen (once, few, many) or the class of an expanded clone, and some rows leave it out.

>.|.|TRBJ1-2|TRBV16
CASSQYPYSAGYTF
TGTGCCAGCAGCCAATACCCCTACAGCGCTGGCTACACCTTC
>.|TRBD1|TRBJ1-4|TRBV5-1
CASSLKTGLNEKLFF
TGCGCCAGCAGCTTGAAGACAGGGCTTAATGAAAAACTGTTTTTT
>.|.|TRBJ2-5|TRBV5-1
CASSKQETQYF
TGCGCCAGCAGCAAACAAGAGACCCAGTACTTC
>few|.|TRBJ1-2|TRBV28
CASSLYRTSRNYGYTF
TGTGCCAGCAGTTTATACAGGACTTCACGAAACTATGGCTACACCTTC
>once|.|TRBJ2-6|TRBV7-9
CASRGSGANVLTF
TGTGCCAGCAGGGGGTCTGGGGCCAACGTCCTGACTTTC
>.|.|TRBJ2-7|TRBV27
CASSHGSYEQYF
TGTGCCAGCAGTCACGGCTCCTACGAGCAGTACTTC
>.|.|TRBJ2-1|TRBV25-1
CASSDFVGYFEFF
TGTGCCAGCAGTGATTTCGTCGGGTATTTTGAGTTCTTC
>.|TRBD1|TRBJ1-5|TRBV2
CASKPDRGPGNQPQHF
TGTGCCAGCAAACCCGACAGGGGGCCTGGCAATCAGCCCCAGCATTTT
>.|.|TRBJ1-6|TRBV14
CASSQTGRAPLHF
TGTGCCAGCAGCCAGACAGGTCGGGCACCCCTCCACTTT
>.|.|TRBJ2-7|TRBV10-3
CAISADSYEQYF
TGTGCCATCAGTGCAGACAGCTACGAGCAGTACTTC
>.|TRBD1|TRBJ1-1|TRBV7-8
CASSQPDRGAFF
TGTGCCAGCAGCCAACCGGACAGGGGAGCTTTCTTT
>.|.|TRBJ1-2|TRBV4-1
CASSQDQRRANYGYTF
TGCGCCAGCAGCCAAGATCAACGGAGAGCTAACTATGGCTACACCTTC
>.|.|TRBJ2-7|TRBV25-1
CASSASSLSREQYF
TGTGCCAGCAGTGCCTCTAGCCTCAGTCGCGAGCAGTACTTC
>.|.|TRBJ1-5|TRBV4-1
CASSPGPSSYQPQHF
TGCGCCAGCAGCCCAGGTCCAAGCTCGTATCAGCCCCAGCATTTT
>.|TRBD2|TRBJ2-7|TRBV5-1
CASSLPGLAGVYEQYF
TGCGCCAGCAGCTTGCCCGGACTAGCGGGGGTCTACGAGCAGTACTTC
>.|TRBD1|TRBJ2-5|TRBV19
CASTGTGGQETQYF
TGTGCCAGTACCGGGACAGGGGGACAAGAGACCCAGTACTTC
>.|.|TRBJ2-7|TRBV4-3
CASSQAFGYEQYF
TGCGCCAGCAGCCAAGCATTCGGTTACGAGCAGTACTTC
>.|.|TRBJ1-1|TRBV9
CASSVKGVNTEAFF
TGTGCCAGCAGCGTCAAGGGGGTGAACACTGAAGCTTTCTTT
>.|.|TRBJ2-5|TRBV7-7
CASSLALRETQYF
TGTGCTAGCAGCTTAGCGCTCCGAGAGACCCAGTACTTC
>.|.|TRBJ1-1|TRBV28
CASSSLAGRVTEAFF
TGTGCCAGCTCCTCCCTGGCAGGGAGGGTCACTGAAGCTTTCTTT
>.|.|TRBJ2-1|TRBV5-4
CASSAAGTPYNEQFF
TGTGCCAGCAGCGCCGCCGGGACTCCTTACAATGAGCAGTTCTTC
>.|.|TRBJ2-3|TRBV28
CASSPPMGGFSTDTQYF
TGTGCCAGCAGTCCTCCCATGGGAGGATTCAGCACAGATACGCAGTATTTT
>.|TRBD2|TRBJ2-5|TRBV28
CASSFGGQETQYF
TGTGCCAGCAGTTTCGGGGGGCAAGAGACCCAGTACTTC
>.|.|TRBJ1-1|TRBV2
CASSVRGGTEAFF
TGTGCCAGCAGTGTGAGGGGAGGCACTGAAGCTTTCTTT
>.|.|TRBJ1-5|TRBV19
CASSIGSGGQPQHF
TGTGCCAGTAGTATAGGTTCGGGGGGCCAGCCCCAGCATTTT
>.|TRBD2|TRBJ2-7|TRBV9
CASSVGLAGNYEQYF
TGTGCCAGCAGCGTAGGACTAGCGGGGAACTACGAGCAGTACTTC
>.|.|TRBJ2-1|TRBV6-1
CASAGDEQFF
TGTGCCAGCGCTGGGGATGAGCAGTTCTTC
>.|TRBD1|TRBJ1-6|TRBV28
CASSLAGQGISPLHF
TGTGCCAGCAGTTTAGCGGGACAGGGTATTTCACCCCTCCACTTT
>.|.|TRBJ2-7|TRBV25-1
CASSEFRTTYEQYF
TGTGCCAGCAGTGAATTTCGGACCACCTACGAGCAGTACTTC
>.|.|TRBJ2-7|TRBV20-1
CSARGGYEQYF
TGCAGTGCTAGAGGGGGCTACGAGCAGTACTTC
>.|.|TRBJ1-2|TRBV30
CAWRKGGYTF
TGTGCCTGGAGGAAGGGGGGCTACACCTTC
>few|.|TRBJ1-6|TRBV23-1
CASSHLASPLHF
TGCGCCAGCAGTCATTTAGCATCACCCCTCCACTTT
>.|.|TRBJ2-3|TRBV7-2
CASSFGVTDTQYF
TGTGCCAGCAGCTTCGGGGTTACAGATACGCAGTATTTT
>.|.|TRBJ1-2|TRBV19
CASKDGVYGYTF
TGTGCCAGTAAAGACGGTGTCTATGGCTACACCTTC
>.|.|TRBJ1-4|TRBV30
CAWSVPGLEKLFF
TGTGCCTGGAGTGTCCCGGGACTTGAAAAACTGTTTTTT
>.|.|TRBJ2-6|TRBV30
CAQRVSSGANVLTF
TGTGCCCAGCGGGTTAGCTCTGGGGCCAACGTCCTGACTTTC
>few|.|TRBJ1-2|TRBV2
CASTRQEGGYTF
TGTGCCAGCACCCGGCAGGAAGGTGGCTACACCTTC
>.|.|TRBJ1-5|TRBV28
CASSRKVMPGPQHF
TGTGCCAGCAGTCGAAAAGTGATGCCCGGGCCCCAGCATTTT
>.|.|TRBJ1-2|TRBV20-1
CSGLTLGVDTF
TGCAGTGGGCTAACACTGGGGGTTGACACCTTC
>.|.|TRBJ2-5|TRBV7-3
CASSQGDQETQYF
TGTGCCAGCAGCCAAGGGGATCAAGAGACCCAGTACTTC
>.|.|TRBJ2-3|TRBV7-6
CASSYGRRVETQYF
TGTGCCAGCAGTTACGGACGGAGAGTAGAAACGCAGTATTTT
>.|.|TRBJ2-1|TRBV28
CASSQRGGSYNEQFF
TGTGCCAGCAGTCAAAGGGGGGGGTCCTACAATGAGCAGTTCTTC
>.|.|TRBJ1-2|TRBV19
CASSIVDYGYTF
TGTGCCAGTAGTATAGTAGACTATGGCTACACCTTC
>.|TRBD1|TRBJ1-5|TRBV25-1
CASSDDRGRGNQPQHF
TGTGCCAGCAGTGACGACAGGGGCCGCGGCAATCAGCCCCAGCATTTT
>.|.|TRBJ2-7|TRBV2
CASTPAPGPNRVEQYF
TGTGCCAGCACCCCTGCCCCAGGCCCCAATAGAGTGGAGCAGTACTTC
>.|.|TRBJ2-5|TRBV28
CASMAIQETQYF
TGTGCCAGCATGGCAATCCAAGAGACCCAGTACTTC
>.|.|TRBJ1-2|TRBV6-5
CASSYSRQSYYGYTF
TGTGCCAGCAGTTACTCGCGACAGAGCTACTATGGCTACACCTTC
>.|.|TRBJ1-5|TRBV10-3
CAISTEGGYQPQHF
TGTGCCATCAGCACGGAGGGGGGGTACCAGCCCCAGCATTTT
>.|.|TRBJ2-7|TRBV4-1
CASSQVRESYEQYF
TGCGCCAGCAGCCAAGTCCGGGAGTCCTACGAGCAGTACTTC
>.|.|TRBJ2-5|TRBV30
CAWSVLRGAPETQYF
TGTGCCTGGAGTGTATTGAGGGGGGCACCGGAGACCCAGTACTTC
>.|TRBD1|TRBJ2-3|TRBV28
CASWRTGPDTQYF
TGTGCCAGCTGGAGGACAGGGCCAGATACGCAGTATTTT
>few|TRBD2|TRBJ2-7|TRBV29-1
CSVVSPSGNSGEQYF
TGCAGCGTTGTTTCTCCTAGCGGAAACTCTGGCGAGCAGTACTTC
>.|.|TRBJ2-7|TRBV28
CASSLGTFYEQYF
TGTGCCAGCAGTTTAGGGACATTTTACGAGCAGTACTTC
>.|TRBD1|TRBJ2-7|TRBV7-6
CASSFMDRDYEQYF
TGTGCCAGCAGCTTTATGGACAGGGACTACGAGCAGTACTTC